This T cell receptor (beta chain) was identified during a study of control samples from healthy donors and cancer patients. Sequencing was performed with immunoSEQ multiplex PCR; in TCRdb, only in-frame clones are kept and a portion is missing. Of about 410,000 clones detected, 90% appear once; the ten largest clones hold around 6.4%. The germline V gene encodes CDR1 MNHNS and CDR2 SASEGT. The CDR3 runs 14 residues. V was trimmed by 5 bases and J by 2 bases, leaving 13 bases between them. The clonotype comes from a man aged 35 to 55 with head and neck cancer. This sequence joins TRBV6-1 and TRBJ2-7; TRBD2 might be the D (6 bases). The sequenced sample consisted of PBMCs. The CDR3 protein is CASSSGTRTYEQYF. CDR3 coding DNA: TGTGCCAGCAGTTCAGGGACTCGTACCTACGAGCAGTACTTC.